Each of the 8 T cell receptor beta chains below was sequenced from the same sample in a study of blood T cell repertoires in COVID-19. Profiled with immunoSEQ multiplex PCR; TCRdb holds only in-frame clones, not every one. The table records around 200,000 clones, approximately 80% of them present only once. Material for sequencing was PBMCs or T cells enriched from blood (not recorded which). The receptors originated from a woman between 40 and 55 years old with acute COVID-19.

Remarks on this clone: The junction departs from the called germline gene at one end, perhaps through a read error. The chain recombines TRBV15 with TRBJ1-2; D possibly corresponds to TRBD1 (5 bases). This CDR3 region has 14 residues. Germline assignment: CDR1 LNHNV and CDR2 YYDKDF (reference sequence). The CDR3 DNA reads as TGTGCCACCAGCAGTGCCGGGACTAAGTATGGCTACACCTTC. As protein: CATSSAGTKYGYTF.

In its sample, this clone was seen a few times. The V gene is TRBV6-1, the J gene TRBJ2-7; 7 bases agree with TRBD2. The ends lost 2 bases at V and 5 bases at J; junction bases unmatched: 18. The CDR3 has 18 residues. The germline gives CDR1 MNHNS, CDR2 SASEGT. The CDR3 DNA reads as TGTGCCAGCAGTGAACCTCCCGGGGGGTCCCGGCGGAGCGACGAGCAGTACTTC. Its translation: CASSEPPGGSRRSDEQYF.

The chain links TRBV3-1 (or the pseudogene TRBV3-2) to TRBJ1-1; TRBD1 agrees at 8 bases. The V gene end was trimmed by 3 bases and the J gene end by 6 bases; junction bases not matched to a gene: 18. The CDR3 has 18 amino acids. Germline V gene sequence: CDR1 LGHDT, CDR2 YNNKEL (reference sequence). The CDR3 bases are TGTGCCAGCAGCCATGAACCCGAGACAGGGGCCCTGGGCGCTGAAGCTTTCTTT. Amino acids: CASSHEPETGALGAEAFF.

V gene TRBV28 combines with J gene TRBJ2-5, with D perhaps matching TRBD2 (5 bases). The V gene's germline CDR1 is MDHEN and CDR2 SYDVKM. V was pared by 1 base and J by 5 bases, with 14 bases between. The CDR3 is made up of 15 amino acids. The CDR3 DNA reads as TGTGCCAGCAGTTTATTTACGGTGGAGGTGGAGACCCAGTACTTC. Translated: CASSLFTVEVETQYF.

In its sample, this clone was seen a few times. The chain's CDR3 is CATQDRGPHEQYF. In DNA, the CDR3 is TGTGCCACCCAGGACAGGGGGCCACACGAGCAGTACTTC. The rearrangement uses TRBV28 and TRBJ2-7; 11 bases align to TRBD1. Germline V gives CDR1 MDHEN, CDR2 SYDVKM. V was pared by 10 bases and J by 5 bases, with 7 bases of the junction left unmatched. The length of the CDR3 is 13 residues.

In its sample, this clone was seen a few times. J is TRBJ2-3 and V is TRBV19; possibly TRBD1 for D (6 bases). The germline V gene encodes CDR1 LNHDA and CDR2 SQIVND (reference sequence). CDR3 length equals 16 residues. With 5 bases removed from V and 1 base from J, the gap between germline ends came to 16 bases. CDR3 sequence (DNA): TGTGCCAGTAGTCGACCACAGGGTCCTGGCACAGATACGCAGTATTTT. It is translated as CASSRPQGPGTDTQYF.

The rearrangement links TRBV5-6 to TRBJ1-1; TRBD1 matches 11 bases. The CDR3 is 13 residues long. With V trimmed by 3 bases and J by 7 bases, 2 bases remained unmatched. Germline V gene data show CDR1 as SGHDT and CDR2 as YYEEEE. CDR3 residues: CASSWGTGGEAFF. The CDR3 DNA sequence: TGTGCCAGCAGCTGGGGGACAGGGGGTGAAGCTTTCTTT.

The chain recombines TRBV7-2 with TRBJ1-5; D gene ambiguous. Germline-derived CDR1 and CDR2 are SGHTA and FQGNSA. V was clipped by 1 base and J by 7 bases, with 11 bases between them. This CDR3 spans 14 amino acids. CDR3 in DNA: TGTGCCAGCAGCTTAGATGGTCCCGGGCAGCCCCAGCATTTT. It specifies CASSLDGPGQPQHF. Together with reference TRBV7-2 and TRBJ1-5, the CDR3 gives the full variable domain: GAGVSQSPSNKVTEKGKDVELRCDPISGHTALYWYRQSLGQGLEFLIYFQGNSAPDKSGLPSDRFSAERTGGSVSTLTIQRTQQEDSAVYLCASSLDGPGQPQHFGDGTRLSIL.